The clone carrying this T cell receptor (beta chain) was detected many times. This record comes from a study of T cells in Graves' hyperthyroidism and ophthalmopathy. From RNA transcripts, TCR beta CDR3 regions were amplified. First-round RT-PCR targeting the TCR CDR3 was performed with the HTBI primer set. TCRdb re-derived calls from the multiplex PCR reads in MiXCR, one entry per CDR3 protein. The sample contains about 350,000 distinct CDR3 sequences, approximately 18% of which appear only once. The length of the CDR3 is 12 residues. V dropped 5 bases and J dropped 2 bases, with 9 bases sitting between them. Germline CDR1 and CDR2: DFQATT and SNEGSKA (reference sequence).

The TCR comes from a middle-aged woman with Graves' ophthalmopathy. The V call is TRBV20-1, the J call TRBJ1-2; maybe TRBD1 (5 bases). Input material: blood. The DNA of the CDR3 is TGCAGTGCTGCGACAGAAAACTATGGCTACACCTTC. This translates into CSAATENYGYTF.